This entry features one TCR beta chain sequence. The record originates from a study of blood T cell repertoires in COVID-19. Background on the study: The United States, Italy and Spain supplied acute and convalescent COVID-19 samples. PBMCs, B-cell-depleted T cells, or T cells provided the cDNA or gDNA that made up the material.

CDR3 length: 16 amino acids. V was clipped by 3 bases and J by 3 bases; unmatched bases: 8. Germline CDR1 LGHDT, CDR2 YNNKEL (reference sequence). Authors' processing steps: Estimation of nucleated cell counts was performed using reference gene primer amplification. Repertoires were generated with immunoSEQ multiplex PCR, while TCRdb's copy carries only in-frame clones and drops some. The V and J calls and clone size come from that table; D and trimming were worked out from the DNA. The repertoire holds around 150,000 clones, around 82% seen once, with 3% to 4.5% in the top ten. This sequence was found in a woman aged 55-70 years with acute or convalescent COVID-19. The chain joins TRBV3-1 (or the pseudogene TRBV3-2) to TRBJ2-1; 7 bases line up with TRBD2. Sample: peripheral blood. CDR3 in amino acids: CASSQYLGLIYNEQFF. In DNA form, the CDR3 reads TGTGCCAGCAGCCAGTATTTGGGACTAATCTACAATGAGCAGTTCTTC.